The 30 T cell receptor beta chains below come from one sample, sequenced in a study of identical twins. TCRdb passed the 5' RACE reads through MiXCR, listing each CDR3 protein once. The sample includes 1.5 million to 2 million distinct CDR3 sequences, about 32% seen only once; the top ten take more than 0.25%. Sequenced material: cord blood. These receptors all stem from a newborn girl in good health.

This chain joins TRBV28 and TRBJ2-3; the match to TRBD2 covers 8 bases. V was clipped by 3 bases and J by 4 bases; unmatched bases: 6. The CDR3 has 15 residues. Germline CDR1 MDHEN, CDR2 SYDVKM. CDR3 residues: CASSFERELSDTQYF. The DNA of the CDR3 is TGTGCCAGCAGTTTCGAGCGGGAGCTGTCAGATACGCAGTATTTT.

This clonotype was recorded a few times. This chain links TRBV28 with TRBJ2-7, with D perhaps matching TRBD1 (6 bases). The CDR3 loop spans 14 amino acids. V was pared by 4 bases and J by 4 bases, with 14 bases between. Germline loops: CDR1 MDHEN, CDR2 SYDVKM. CDR3: CASSSTGNEYEQYF. CDR3 in DNA: TGTGCCAGCAGTTCCACAGGGAATGAATACGAGCAGTACTTC.

The chain couples TRBV2 to TRBJ2-4, with 7 positions matching TRBD2. There are 14 residues in the CDR3. CDR1 and CDR2 (germline): SNHLY, FYNNEI. The junction had 15 bases not matched to a gene; V was cut back by 6 bases and J by 13 bases. CDR3 region: CASRRTGTNNEQYF. CDR3 DNA sequence: TGTGCCAGCAGACGAACCGGGACTAACAATGAGCAGTACTTC.

The chain uses TRBV20-1 and TRBJ1-5; a possible D gene is TRBD1 (5 bases). This CDR3 has 16 amino acids. Per the germline V gene, CDR1 is DFQATT and CDR2 is SNEGSKA (reference sequence). The V and J ends lost 0 bases and 0 bases respectively, with 12 bases between them. The CDR3 here is CSAREAGPYSNQPQHF. DNA for the CDR3: TGCAGTGCTAGAGAGGCAGGGCCTTATAGCAATCAGCCCCAGCATTTT.

This clonotype showed up just a few times. V and J are TRBV28 and TRBJ2-7, with D perhaps matching TRBD2 (6 bases). V was pared by 3 bases and J by 0 bases, with 12 bases between. This CDR3 comprises 15 residues. Per the germline V gene, CDR1 is MDHEN and CDR2 is SYDVKM. CDR3 region: CASSLPGTLSYEQYF. DNA of the CDR3: TGTGCCAGCAGTTTGCCCGGGACTCTCTCCTACGAGCAGTACTTC.

J is TRBJ2-5 and V is TRBV20-1; no firm D call. The V end lost 5 bases, the J end lost 3 bases, and 7 bases lay between the germline ends. The CDR3 is made up of 11 amino acids. Germline CDR1 reads DFQATT; CDR2 reads SNEGSKA (reference sequence). The CDR3 protein is CSASRKETQYF. The CDR3 DNA follows: TGCAGTGCTTCTCGGAAAGAGACCCAGTACTTC.

The chain carries TRBV28 and TRBJ2-5; 8 positions match TRBD2. The trim removed 6 bases at V and 2 bases at J, leaving 11 bases unmatched. The germline gives CDR1 MDHEN, CDR2 SYDVKM. This CDR3 region has 16 residues. The CDR3 DNA reads TGTGCCAGCAGCTACCAACTTATAGCGGGGCAAGAGACCCAGTACTTC. This sequence encodes CASSYQLIAGQETQYF.

About this clonotype itself: One base away lies a much larger clone, so this may be a sequencing read error. The V and J genes are TRBV5-5 and TRBJ2-7; TRBD1 might be the D (5 bases). Germline V gene lookup returns CDR1 SGHKS and CDR2 YYEKEE (reference sequence). V dropped 10 bases and J dropped 1 base, with 18 bases sitting between them. CDR3 length equals 14 residues. The CDR3 is CAGNSLDTSYEQYF. The CDR3 DNA sequence: TGTGCCGGCAACTCCTTGGACACATCCTACGAGCAGTACTTC.

The chain has TRBV5-1 and TRBJ1-2; TRBD1 aligns across 7 bases. Trimming removed 3 bases from V and 1 base from J; junction bases left unmatched: 3. Looked up from germline, CDR1 is SGHRS and CDR2 is YFSETQ. This CDR3 spans 14 amino acids. The CDR3 loop is CASSYRGFNYGYTF. CDR3 DNA sequence: TGCGCCAGCAGCTACAGGGGTTTTAACTATGGCTACACCTTC.

This clonotype appeared a few times. The chain joins TRBV20-1 to TRBJ2-4, with a weak D call TRBD2 (6 bases). The J call may be in error: the DNA end matches TRBJ2-7 better. Germline V lookup: CDR1 DFQATT, CDR2 SNEGSKA (reference sequence). CDR3 length: 15 amino acids. The CDR3 region has the DNA TGCAGTGCCCGTATCGGGGAGGACCTGAACTACGAGCAGTACTTC. Its protein is CSARIGEDLNYEQYF.

The chain links TRBV9 to TRBJ2-5; a possible D gene is TRBD2 (6 bases). Germline V gene sequence: CDR1 SGDLS, CDR2 YYNGEE. V was cut by 0 bases and J by 11 bases, with 26 bases left in between. This CDR3 region has 17 residues. The CDR3 DNA reads TGTGCCAGCAGCGTAGCTACTAGCCCCCCTATCTACAATGAGCAGTACTTC. It codes for CASSVATSPPIYNEQYF.

This chain links TRBV12-3 or TRBV12-4 with TRBJ1-6; tentative D call: TRBD1 (6 bases). Trimming left V 5 bases short and J 4 bases short, with 12 bases between. The CDR3 has 15 residues. The CDR3 region has the DNA TGTGCCAGCAGTGCCACAGGGAATTATAATTCACCCCTCCACTTT. The encoded protein is CASSATGNYNSPLHF.

This rearrangement joins TRBV29-1 to TRBJ2-2; TRBD1 aligns across 11 bases. The CDR3 sequence is 14 residues long. V was clipped by 7 bases and J by 4 bases; unmatched bases: 5. Germline CDR1 reads SQVTM; CDR2 reads ANQGSEA. The CDR3 protein is CSATDRGPTGELFF. The CDR3 DNA reads as TGCAGCGCCACGGACAGGGGGCCCACCGGGGAGCTGTTTTTT.

This rearrangement joins TRBV6-1 to TRBJ1-5, with 8 bases matching TRBD1. The CDR3 has 16 amino acids. Trimming removed 3 bases from V and 2 bases from J; junction bases left unmatched: 6. CDR1 is MNHNS and CDR2 is SASEGT in the germline V gene. CDR3 DNA sequence: TGTGCCAGCAGTGATAGGACAGGGATTGGCAATCAGCCCCAGCATTTT. It encodes CASSDRTGIGNQPQHF.

The gene calls are TRBV11-2 and TRBJ2-2, with TRBD1 matching over 7 bases. This CDR3 has 19 amino acids. The germline CDR1 and CDR2 sequences are SGHAT and FQNNGV. The V gene end was trimmed by 1 base and the J gene end by 0 bases; junction bases not matched to a gene: 11. The CDR3 protein is CASSLGWGLGTANTGELFF. The CDR3 nucleotides are TGTGCCAGCAGCTTAGGTTGGGGGCTAGGGACAGCGAACACCGGGGAGCTGTTTTTT.

This clonotype was counted a single time. In nucleotides, the CDR3 is TGTGCCAGCTCCTTTACCGGACTCAGCTTCTACAATGAGCAGTTCTTC. This sequence encodes CASSFTGLSFYNEQFF. This chain uses TRBV5-6 with TRBJ2-1; perhaps TRBD2 as D (5 bases). This CDR3 is built from 16 residues. The germline V gene has CDR1 SGHDT and CDR2 YYEEEE. Trimming removed 7 bases from V and 3 bases from J, with 20 bases in between.

The rearrangement links TRBV7-8 to TRBJ2-1; possible D gene TRBD1, 7 bases. V was clipped by 1 base and J by 6 bases, with 16 bases between them. This CDR3 region has 16 residues. Germline CDR1 and CDR2: SGHVS and FQNEAQ. In nucleotides, the CDR3 is TGTGCCAGCAGCTTAGAATCCGGCCAGGGGGGCAATGAGCAGTTCTTC. Translating it yields CASSLESGQGGNEQFF.

This sequence joins TRBV27 and TRBJ1-2, with a weak D call TRBD1 (5 bases). The CDR3 runs 11 residues. In germline, CDR1 is MNHEY, CDR2 SMNVEV (reference sequence). V dropped 4 bases and J dropped 7 bases, with 7 bases sitting between them. CDR3: CASSYRTGYTF. The CDR3 region has the DNA TGTGCCAGCAGTTACAGGACTGGCTACACCTTC.

This clonotype was observed a single time. The chain combines TRBV12-3 or TRBV12-4 with TRBJ1-1; TRBD1 agrees at 7 bases. Trimming removed 0 bases from V and 1 base from J; junction bases left unmatched: 8. CDR3 length: 17 residues. CDR3 nucleotide sequence: TGTGCCAGCAGTTTAGCGTGGGGAGGGGGCAGGAACACTGAAGCTTTCTTT. Translation gives CASSLAWGGGRNTEAFF.

The chain is built from TRBV20-1 and TRBJ2-1; 9 positions agree with TRBD2. CDR3 length equals 18 residues. V lost 0 bases and J lost 1; bases outside the gene matches: 10. In germline, CDR1 is DFQATT, CDR2 SNEGSKA (reference sequence). The CDR3 region is CSARDSSSGDPSYNEQFF. CDR3 DNA sequence: TGCAGTGCTAGAGATAGTTCTAGCGGGGACCCATCCTACAATGAGCAGTTCTTC.

This chain joins TRBV12-5 and TRBJ1-2, with 7 bases lining up with TRBD1. CDR3 size: 16 residues. Germline loops: CDR1 LGHNT, CDR2 FRNRAP. V gave up 2 bases and J gave up 7 bases; unmatched junction bases: 13. CDR3: CASGLLTGTEVVGYTF. CDR3 nucleotide sequence: TGTGCTAGTGGTTTGCTTACCGGGACAGAGGTGGTTGGCTACACCTTC. The entire variable domain, with the rest obtained from reference TRBV12-5 and TRBJ1-2, is as follows: DARVTQTPRHKVTEMGQEVTMRCQPILGHNTVFWYRQTMMQGLELLAYFRNRAPLDDSGMPKDRFSAEMPDATLATLKIQPSEPRDSAVYFCASGLLTGTEVVGYTFGSGTRLTVV.

This clonotype was observed a handful of times. The chain links TRBV6-2 or TRBV6-3 to TRBJ2-4, with 10 bases matching TRBD1. The J call may be mistaken, given a closer DNA end match to TRBJ2-7. Germline assignment: CDR1 MNHEY and CDR2 SVGEGT. The length of the CDR3 is 14 residues. The CDR3 loop is CASRGQGISYEQYF. The CDR3 bases are TGTGCCAGCAGGGGACAGGGGATTTCCTACGAGCAGTACTTC.

The chain links TRBV25-1 to TRBJ2-1; TRBD1 matches 7 bases. Germline-derived CDR1 and CDR2 are MGHDK and SYGVNS. The CDR3 extends over 14 amino acids. J gave up 6 bases and V 7 bases, and 9 bases lay outside the gene matches. The CDR3 DNA reads TGTGCCAGCATCAACGGACAGGAGGTCAATGAGCAGTTCTTC. Translation: CASINGQEVNEQFF.

The chain couples TRBV21-1 to TRBJ2-1. TRBV21-1 is annotated as a pseudogene. This CDR3 spans 14 amino acids. Written as DNA, the CDR3 is TGTGCCAGCAGCACGCGTGGCTTTGGGAATGAGCAGTTCTTC. Translating gives CASSTRGFGNEQFF.

Only a few counts were recorded for this clonotype. The chain combines TRBV20-1 with TRBJ2-3, with 9 bases fitting TRBD1. The CDR3 covers 13 residues. Losses at the gene ends were 7 bases for V and 3 bases for J; bases not matched to a gene: 5. The germline gives CDR1 DFQATT, CDR2 SNEGSKA (reference sequence). CDR3 DNA: TGCAGTGTTCAGACAGGGGGGACAGATACGCAGTATTTT. It encodes CSVQTGGTDTQYF.

This clonotype showed up just a few times. The rearrangement joins TRBV3-1 to TRBJ1-6, with D maybe TRBD1 (5 bases). V lost 2 bases and J lost 4, with 9 bases in between. The V gene's germline CDR1 is LGHDT and CDR2 YNNKEL (reference sequence). This CDR3 contains 15 residues. Here the CDR3 reads CASSQLDIYNSPLHF. The CDR3 DNA reads TGTGCCAGCAGCCAACTGGACATTTATAATTCACCCCTCCACTTT.

This clonotype was observed a few times. This chain joins TRBV12-3 or TRBV12-4 and TRBJ2-7, with a tentative D call TRBD2 (5 bases). Trimming left V 5 bases short and J 3 bases short, with 8 bases between. The CDR3 runs to 12 residues. The CDR3 loop is CASSAGLYEQYF. CDR3 sequence (DNA): TGTGCCAGCAGTGCGGGCCTCTACGAGCAGTACTTC.

This sequence joins TRBV29-1 and TRBJ2-7; D is uncertain. This CDR3 is 14 amino acids long. Germline V gene data show CDR1 as SQVTM and CDR2 as ANQGSEA. The V end lost 0 bases, the J end lost 0 bases, and 9 bases lay between the germline ends. CDR3 nucleotide sequence: TGCAGCGTTGAAGACGAAGTAGGCTCCTACGAGCAGTACTTC. Translation: CSVEDEVGSYEQYF.

The chain has TRBV6-5 and TRBJ1-4, with D maybe TRBD1 (6 bases). The germline V gene encodes CDR1 MNHEY and CDR2 SVGAGI. Trimming removed 4 bases at V and 6 bases at J, with 12 bases between. The CDR3 is 14 amino acids. CDR3 sequence: CASSSLGADEKLFF. The CDR3 DNA sequence: TGTGCCAGCAGTTCGTTGGGGGCGGATGAAAAACTGTTTTTT.

The rearrangement links TRBV4-1 to TRBJ2-5; the D is unclear. The J call could be wrong; TRBJ2-1 is a better fit for the DNA end. Germline-derived CDR1 and CDR2 are MGHRA and YSYEKL. The CDR3 spans 14 residues. CDR3 nucleotide sequence: TGCGCCAGCAGCCGAGTGGGGAACCAAGAGACCCAGTTCTTC. It codes for CASSRVGNQETQFF.